The source of this T cell receptor (beta chain) is a study of T-cell reconstitution after alpha-beta-depleted transplantation in children. TCRbeta library construction was performed incorporating unique molecular identifiers. In TCRdb, the PCR reads were re-called with MiXCR into one record per CDR3 protein. The sample shows 250,000 to 300,000 distinct CDR3 sequences, over 8% of them seen only once. The CDR3 loop spans 14 amino acids. The V and J ends lost 5 bases and 0 bases respectively, with 12 bases between them. Germline CDR1 and CDR2: SGHRS and YFSETQ. The receptor was isolated from a human donor who donated a stem cell graft to a child with SCID. The V gene is TRBV5-1, the J gene TRBJ2-7; no clear D gene. Sample: PBMCs from the stem cell graft donor, taken from the stem cell graft. The CDR3 spells CASRRSGLSYEQYF. Here the CDR3 DNA reads TGCGCCAGCAGGCGGTCAGGTCTCTCCTACGAGCAGTACTTC.